This entry is about one T cell receptor beta chain. This record belongs to a study of control samples from healthy donors and cancer patients. The CDR3 extends over 15 amino acids. V shed 4 bases and J 2 bases; nucleotides not matched to a gene: 4. Germline CDR1 and CDR2: LNHDA and SQIVND (reference sequence). Sequencing was performed with immunoSEQ multiplex PCR; in TCRdb, only in-frame clones are kept and a portion is missing. There are over 150,000 clones in the sample; 85% to 90% occur only once, and 1.2% to 1.5% lies in the top ten. The sequencing sample was made of blood. The TCR comes from a woman between 50 and 59 years old in good health. V is TRBV19 and J is TRBJ2-2; 7 nucleotides align to TRBD1. CDR3 nucleotide sequence: TGTGCCAGTAGTAAGCACAGGGGTAACACCGGGGAGCTGTTTTTT. It codes for CASSKHRGNTGELFF.